This T cell receptor beta chain was observed in a study of CD8+ T cells in alopecia areata. Findings and limits, study-wide: Sharing of TCR sequences between patients (possibly for HLA-related reasons) was less clear than in mice.

The CDR3 totals 15 residues. CDR1 is SGHDN and CDR2 is FVKESK in the germline V gene. The germline V and J ends were trimmed by 1 base and 0 bases, with 10 bases remaining between them. With respect to this clone: Antigen: not known.

The sequencing template was cDNA reverse transcribed from extracted RNA. Assay: immunoSEQ multiplex PCR; the TCRdb copy retains only in-frame clones and omits some. The sample holds fewer than 200,000 clones, approximately 70% seen once. This specimen consisted of CD8+ T cells sorted from blood, obtained at week 0. The receptor comes from a human donor with alopecia areata. The V and J genes are TRBV14 and TRBJ2-7; D is perhaps TRBD1 (5 bases). The CDR3 DNA sequence: TGTGCCAGCAGCCAAGTGGGTGACAGCTCCTACGAGCAGTACTTC. This gives the protein CASSQVGDSSYEQYF.